This TCR beta chain was retrieved from a study of cytomegalovirus exposure and HLA in healthy donors. With regard to this clone: What it binds is not known.

With 60 Vbeta and 13 Jbeta primers, the PCR was carried out. Produced via immunoSEQ multiplex PCR; TCRdb's table is partial and in-frame only. The sample lists some 200,000 clones, 82% occurring once. General study results and limits: Researchers catalogued around 150 TCR beta chains as cytomegalovirus-associated.

The CDR3 extends over 15 amino acids. The V end was cut by 2 bases, the J end by 2 bases, with 12 bases between. The germline V gene encodes CDR1 SGHVS and CDR2 FNYEAQ. Input material: PBMCs. This chain uses TRBV7-6 with TRBJ2-5; perhaps TRBD2 as D (6 bases). The receptor's source is a woman aged 40 to 55 in good health and CMV-seronegative. The CDR3 loop reads CASSLLSGRQETQYF. CDR3 coding DNA: TGTGCCAGCAGCTTACTAAGTGGGAGGCAAGAGACCCAGTACTTC.